This T cell receptor beta chain was identified during a study of control samples from healthy donors and cancer patients. Using immunoSEQ multiplex PCR, the repertoire was profiled, and TCRdb retains in-frame clones only, with some absent. The table includes roughly 20,000 clones, around 80% detected once. The CDR3 spans 15 residues. Germline V gene data show CDR1 as SGHAT and CDR2 as FQNNGV. J gave up 6 bases and V 1 base, and 5 bases lay outside the gene matches. V is TRBV11-2 and J is TRBJ1-4, with TRBD1 matching over 7 bases. The source of this sequence is a man in his sixties with colorectal cancer. The sequenced sample consisted of PBMCs. The CDR3 DNA reads TGTGCCAGCAGCTTAGGTTACAGGGGTGATGAAAAACTGTTTTTT. Its translation is CASSLGYRGDEKLFF.